The 19 T cell receptor beta chains below all came from one sample that was sequenced in a study. TCRdb re-called the 5' RACE reads through MiXCR, storing one row per CDR3 protein. The table shows fewer than 40,000 distinct CDR3 sequences, with roughly a quarter occurring only once. Source material: memory CD4+ T cells sorted from blood. Subset given: memory CD4+ T cells, CD4+CD45RO+CD25-. These receptors all come from a female donor with breast cancer.

This clonotype was observed a handful of times. V is TRBV4-1 and J is TRBJ1-1; D not resolved. Trimming stripped 1 base from V and 11 bases from J, with 8 bases between. CDR1 and CDR2 (germline): MGHRA, YSYEKL. The CDR3 runs 11 residues. The CDR3 is CASSQGPAAFF. DNA of the CDR3: TGCGCCAGCAGCCAAGGGCCGGCGGCTTTCTTT.

V is TRBV28 and J is TRBJ2-5, with D possibly being TRBD1 or TRBD2 (6 bases each). This CDR3 is built from 16 residues. The germline V gene encodes CDR1 MDHEN and CDR2 SYDVKM. The ends were cut back, 6 bases at V and 4 bases at J, with 21 bases in the middle. The CDR3 spells CASSPTEGGKAETQYF. CDR3 in DNA: TGTGCCAGCAGCCCTACCGAGGGGGGCAAGGCAGAGACCCAGTACTTC.

The CDR3 spells CASSPSPPWGPSTDTQYF. CDR3 coding DNA: TGTGCCAGCAGTCCTTCACCCCCATGGGGACCTAGCACAGATACGCAGTATTTT. V gene TRBV27 combines with J gene TRBJ2-3; D might be TRBD1 or TRBD2, each matching 5 bases. The length of the CDR3 is 18 residues. V was clipped by 5 bases and J by 0 bases, with 21 bases between them. The germline V gene has CDR1 MNHEY and CDR2 SMNVEV (reference sequence).

In its sample, this clonotype was seen many times. This sequence joins TRBV6-1 and TRBJ1-2, with D maybe TRBD1 (6 bases). Germline CDR1 and CDR2: MNHNS and SASEGT. The CDR3 spans 15 residues. V was shortened by 2 bases and J by 4 bases, with 14 bases between the two germline ends. DNA of the CDR3: TGTGCCAGCAGTGAATTTACAGGGATCGGCTATGGCTACACCTTC. Amino acids: CASSEFTGIGYGYTF.

The chain employs TRBV28 and TRBJ2-7; 9 bases agree with TRBD1. Germline V gene lookup returns CDR1 MDHEN and CDR2 SYDVKM. Trimming cost V 3 bases and J 6 bases; bases outside gene matches: 6. CDR3 size: 14 residues. The CDR3 nucleotides read TGTGCCAGCAGTTTGGGGACAGGGCTATCCGAGCAGTACTTC. Its translation is CASSLGTGLSEQYF.

Ten or more counts support this clonotype. V usage is TRBV9 and J usage is TRBJ2-2; maybe TRBD1 (5 bases). V was trimmed by 4 bases and J by 5 bases, leaving 6 bases between them. CDR1 and CDR2 from the germline V gene are SGDLS and YYNGEE. The CDR3 length is 12 residues. The CDR3 DNA follows: TGTGCCAGCAGCCCAGGGACCGGGGAGCTGTTTTTT. It codes for CASSPGTGELFF.

By its share, this clonotype is medium-sized (0.01 to 0.1%). The CDR3 DNA is TGTGCCAGCAGTTACGTCCGGGGGCCCTCTCCCAATGAGCAGTTCTTC. Amino acids: CASSYVRGPSPNEQFF. V usage is TRBV6-2 or TRBV6-3 and J usage is TRBJ2-1; D tentatively reads TRBD1 or TRBD2 (6 bases each). CDR1 is MNHEY and CDR2 is SVGEGT in the germline V gene. CDR3 length equals 16 residues. V was trimmed by 2 bases and J by 6 bases, leaving 17 bases between them.

This clonotype was counted once. This may be a read error, as it is one base from a much larger clone. The rearrangement links TRBV6-5 to TRBJ1-6, with D possibly matching TRBD1 (5 bases). CDR1 and CDR2 (germline): MNHEY, SVGAGI. The CDR3 has 14 residues. The CDR3, as DNA: TGTGCCGGCAGTCCCGACAGAAGGCATTCACCCCTCCACTTT. Its translation: CAGSPDRRHSPLHF.

Concerning this clonotype itself: Given a much more abundant clone one base away, this may be a read error. This chain joins TRBV5-1 and TRBJ2-1, with 9 bases aligning to TRBD1. The CDR3 runs to 17 residues. Germline V lookup: CDR1 SGHRS, CDR2 YFSETQ. This chain's CDR3 is CASSSSPGQGFRNEQLF. As DNA, the CDR3 is TGCGCCAGCAGCTCTTCCCCGGGACAGGGATTTAGAAATGAGCAGCTCTTC.

In regard to this clonotype: This may stem from a read error, because a much larger clone lies one nucleotide away. No conserved phenylalanine or tryptophan ends this CDR3, so it is likely a read error. The rearrangement joins TRBV9 to TRBJ2-5; either TRBD1 or TRBD2 may fit D (5 bases each). The V gene lost 0 bases and the J gene lost 1 base, with 10 bases spanning the gap. The germline gives CDR1 SGDLS, CDR2 YYNGEE. This CDR3 spans 15 amino acids. The CDR3 spells CASSVGDAGQETQYL. The CDR3 coding sequence is TGTGCCAGCAGCGTAGGGGACGCGGGCCAAGAGACCCAGTACCTC.

The genes are TRBV21-1 and TRBJ2-2; the table's D call, TRBD2, was not checked against the DNA. TRBV21-1 is described as a pseudogene. This CDR3 region has 15 residues. The CDR3, as DNA: TGTGCCAGCAGCAAAAATCAGGCCCAAGCCGGGGAGCTGTTTTTT. Its translation is CASSKNQAQAGELFF.

This clonotype counts as medium-sized. The chain links TRBV27 to TRBJ2-7; 7 bases line up with TRBD2. Germline V lookup: CDR1 MNHEY, CDR2 SMNVEV (reference sequence). The trim removed 0 bases at V and 4 bases at J, leaving 0 bases unmatched. This CDR3 comprises 13 residues. In DNA, the CDR3 is TGTGCCAGCAGTTTATCGCGGGAGTACGAGCAGTACTTC. This codes for CASSLSREYEQYF.

This chain connects TRBV27 to TRBJ2-1, with TRBD2 as a possible D gene (5 bases). This CDR3 contains 16 residues. V lost 5 bases, J lost 0 bases, and 14 bases lay in between. Germline values: CDR1 MNHEY, CDR2 SMNVEV (reference sequence). As DNA, the CDR3 is TGTGCCAGCAGTCCCTCCGTCGGGGACTCCTACAATGAGCAGTTCTTC. This sequence encodes CASSPSVGDSYNEQFF.

The table lists this clonotype with a few counts. This sequence joins TRBV4-3 and TRBJ2-3; D uncertain. The ends were cut back, 3 bases at V and 2 bases at J, with 6 bases in the middle. This CDR3 spans 13 amino acids. Germline assignment: CDR1 LGHNA and CDR2 YSLEER. The CDR3 region has the DNA TGCGCCAGCAGCCATTCATTCACAGATACGCAGTATTTT. Translating gives CASSHSFTDTQYF.

This chain links TRBV27 with TRBJ1-1; D uncertain. V was shortened by 6 bases and J by 2 bases, with 7 bases between the two germline ends. Germline values: CDR1 MNHEY, CDR2 SMNVEV (reference sequence). The CDR3 consists of 12 residues. Written as DNA, the CDR3 is TGTGCCAGCAGCTCGGGAAACACTGAAGCTTTCTTT. Translation: CASSSGNTEAFF.

This clonotype was observed many times. The rearrangement joins TRBV6-5 to TRBJ2-7; either TRBD1 or TRBD2 may fit D (5 bases each). This CDR3 is built from 13 residues. Trimming removed 5 bases at V and 3 bases at J, with 11 bases between. CDR1 is MNHEY, CDR2 SVGAGI, per germline. The CDR3 nucleotides read TGTGCCAGCAGTGGGACGGAGTTCTACGAGCAGTACTTC. It encodes CASSGTEFYEQYF.

This chain uses TRBV15 with TRBJ2-5; tentatively, D is TRBD1 or TRBD2 (5 bases each). V gave up 7 bases and J gave up 5 bases, with 14 bases separating them. CDR1 and CDR2 from the germline V gene are LNHNV and YYDKDF (reference sequence). The CDR3 spans 13 residues. CDR3 in amino acids: CATKDGAVETQYF. CDR3 DNA sequence: TGTGCCACCAAAGACGGGGCGGTTGAGACCCAGTACTTC.

The genes are TRBV2 and TRBJ2-3; D not certain. V was pared by 10 bases and J by 2 bases, with 7 bases between. Germline V CDR1 and CDR2: SNHLY, FYNNEI. The CDR3 runs to 11 residues. The DNA of the CDR3 is TGTGCCAATGGAAACACAGATACGCAGTATTTT. It encodes CANGNTDTQYF.

This clonotype was found many times. The rearrangement links TRBV7-3 to TRBJ1-4; D might be TRBD1 (6 bases). Deletions cut 6 bases from V and 0 bases from J, with 11 bases between. Germline values: CDR1 SGHTA, CDR2 FQGTGA. The CDR3 totals 15 residues. The CDR3, as DNA: TGTGCCAGCAGACCCGGACAGACAACTAATGAAAAACTGTTTTTT. This translates into CASRPGQTTNEKLFF.